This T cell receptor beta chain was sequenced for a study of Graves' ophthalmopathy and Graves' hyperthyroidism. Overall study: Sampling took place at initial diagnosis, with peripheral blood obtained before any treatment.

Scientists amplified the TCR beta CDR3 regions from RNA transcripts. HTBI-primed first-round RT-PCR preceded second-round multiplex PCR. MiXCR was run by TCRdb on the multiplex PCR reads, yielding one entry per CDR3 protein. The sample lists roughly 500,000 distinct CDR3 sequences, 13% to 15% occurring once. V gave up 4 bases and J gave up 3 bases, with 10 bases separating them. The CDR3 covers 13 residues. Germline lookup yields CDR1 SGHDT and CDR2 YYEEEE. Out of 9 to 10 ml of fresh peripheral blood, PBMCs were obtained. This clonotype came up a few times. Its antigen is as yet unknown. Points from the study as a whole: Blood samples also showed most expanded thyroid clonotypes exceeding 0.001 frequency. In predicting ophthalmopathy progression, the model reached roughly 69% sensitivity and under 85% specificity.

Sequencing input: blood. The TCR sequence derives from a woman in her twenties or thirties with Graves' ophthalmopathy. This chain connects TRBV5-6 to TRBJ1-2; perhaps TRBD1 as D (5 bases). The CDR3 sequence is CASSQRGYYGYTF. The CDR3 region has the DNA TGTGCCAGCAGCCAACGGGGGTACTATGGCTACACCTTC.